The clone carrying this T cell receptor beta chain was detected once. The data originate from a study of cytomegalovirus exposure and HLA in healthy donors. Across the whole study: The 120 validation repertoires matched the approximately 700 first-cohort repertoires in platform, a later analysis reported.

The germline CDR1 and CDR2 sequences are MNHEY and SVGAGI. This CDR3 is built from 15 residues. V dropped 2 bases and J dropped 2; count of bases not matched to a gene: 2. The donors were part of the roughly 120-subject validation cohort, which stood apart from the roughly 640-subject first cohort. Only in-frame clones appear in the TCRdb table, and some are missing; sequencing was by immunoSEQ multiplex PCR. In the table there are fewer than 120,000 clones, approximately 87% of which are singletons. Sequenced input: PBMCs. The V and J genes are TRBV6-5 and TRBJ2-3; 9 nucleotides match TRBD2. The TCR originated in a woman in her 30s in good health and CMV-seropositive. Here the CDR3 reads CASSYAGGNTDTQYF. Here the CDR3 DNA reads TGTGCCAGCAGTTACGCGGGGGGGAACACAGATACGCAGTATTTT.